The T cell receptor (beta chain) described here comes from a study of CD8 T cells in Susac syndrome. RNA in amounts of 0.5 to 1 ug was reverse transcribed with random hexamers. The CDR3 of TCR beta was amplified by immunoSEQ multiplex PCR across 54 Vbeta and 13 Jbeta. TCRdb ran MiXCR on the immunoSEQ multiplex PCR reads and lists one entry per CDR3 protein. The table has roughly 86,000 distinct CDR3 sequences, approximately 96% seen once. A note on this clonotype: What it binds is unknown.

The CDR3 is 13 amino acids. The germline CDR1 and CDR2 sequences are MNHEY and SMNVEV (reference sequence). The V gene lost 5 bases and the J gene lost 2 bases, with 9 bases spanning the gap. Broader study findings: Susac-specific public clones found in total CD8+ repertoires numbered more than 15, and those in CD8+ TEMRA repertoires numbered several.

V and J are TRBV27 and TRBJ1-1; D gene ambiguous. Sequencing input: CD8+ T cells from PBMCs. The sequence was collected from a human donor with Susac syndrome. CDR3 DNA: TGTGCCAGCAGTAGAGTTCCAAACACTGAAGCTTTCTTT. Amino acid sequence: CASSRVPNTEAFF.